The clone carrying this T cell receptor beta chain was observed a handful of times. Antigen specificity is unknown. The data were taken from a study of PD-L1 blockade in urothelial cancer. Study-level background: It was at 3 weeks (second dose) and 6 weeks after treatment start that blood was analyzed. The median number of T cells present in blood samples was some 140,000.

Sequencing was performed with immunoSEQ multiplex PCR; in TCRdb, only in-frame clones are kept and a portion is missing. The table has some 110,000 clones, roughly 90% seen once. General observations from the study: Below-median pretreatment blood TCR clonality predicted better survival.

This CDR3 has 13 amino acids. V lost 0 bases and J lost 6, with 6 bases in between. The germline gives CDR1 LGHNA, CDR2 YNFKEQ. Time point defined: peripheral blood 6 weeks after treatment start. Peripheral blood mononuclear cells were collected from every patient before and during treatment, yielding between 1 and 8 samples per patient. The V gene is TRBV4-2, the J gene TRBJ1-5; D gene uncertain. The sample was PBMCs, taken around atezolizumab (anti-PD-L1) treatment. The sequence was collected from a man in his fifties or sixties with urothelial cancer. The CDR3 bases are TGTGCCAGCAGCCAAGATCGGGGTCAGCCCCAGCATTTT. As protein: CASSQDRGQPQHF.